This entry lists 13 T cell receptor beta chains sequenced from one sample in a study of cytomegalovirus exposure and HLA in healthy donors. Researchers ran the PCR with 60 Vbeta and 13 Jbeta primers. Some clones are missing from TCRdb's copy, which holds only in-frame ones; the method was immunoSEQ multiplex PCR. The table records approximately 100,000 clones, around 76% of them present only once. Specimen: PBMCs. These receptors all come from a human donor in good health.

The chain carries TRBV18 and TRBJ1-2, with 8 bases aligning to TRBD1. V dropped 5 bases and J dropped 6; count of bases not matched to a gene: 11. The CDR3 contains 15 residues. CDR1 and CDR2 from the germline V gene are KGHSH and LQKENI. DNA for the CDR3: TGTGCCAGCTCATCCAACGGACAGGGTAATCATGGCTACACCTTC. Amino acids: CASSSNGQGNHGYTF.

The chain uses TRBV19 and TRBJ1-2, with D possibly being TRBD1 (5 bases). Germline V CDR1 and CDR2: LNHDA, SQIVND (reference sequence). V lost 3 bases and J 3 bases, leaving 8 bases between the germline ends. The CDR3 has 13 residues. The CDR3 DNA reads TGTGCCAGTAGTATTTGGGGGGACTATGGCTACACCTTC. Translated, it gives CASSIWGDYGYTF.

This clone appeared a few times. CDR3 DNA: TGTGCCAGCAGTGCCCTCTATGGCTACACCTTC. Protein product: CASSALYGYTF. This chain joins TRBV2 and TRBJ1-2; D not resolved. The V end lost 4 bases, the J end lost 4 bases, and 4 bases lay between the germline ends. The V gene's germline CDR1 is SNHLY and CDR2 FYNNEI. The CDR3 sequence is 11 residues long. The whole variable domain, remainder taken from reference TRBV2 and TRBJ1-2, is EPEVTQTPSHQVTQMGQEVILRCVPISNHLYFYWYRQILGQKVEFLVSFYNNEISEKSEIFDDQFSVERPDGSNFTLKIRSTKLEDSAMYFCASSALYGYTFGSGTRLTVV.

This chain joins TRBV7-8 and TRBJ2-1; TRBD1 agrees at 7 bases. The CDR3 loop spans 14 amino acids. The germline gives CDR1 SGHVS, CDR2 FQNEAQ. With 1 base clipped from V and 10 bases from J, the junction kept 7 bases outside the gene matches. CDR3 loop: CASSLVEGQFEQFF. In nucleotides, the CDR3 is TGTGCCAGCAGCTTAGTAGAGGGACAGTTCGAGCAGTTCTTC.

This clone was counted at least ten times. V and J are TRBV20-1 and TRBJ1-2; D is unresolved. Germline CDR1 and CDR2: DFQATT and SNEGSKA (reference sequence). V lost 5 bases to trimming and J lost 5 bases, with 9 bases between them. The CDR3 runs 11 residues. CDR3 region: CSAEGSYGYTF. The CDR3 DNA reads as TGCAGTGCTGAGGGTTCATATGGCTACACCTTC.

The rearrangement links TRBV9 to TRBJ2-1; TRBD2 is a possible D gene (6 bases). This CDR3 has 17 amino acids. Between the trimmed V and J ends, which lost 3 bases and 0 bases, there was a span of 16 bases. Germline V gene lookup returns CDR1 SGDLS and CDR2 YYNGEE. CDR3 DNA: TGTGCCAGCAGCGCATTCAGCGGGCTGAGCTCCTACAATGAGCAGTTCTTC. This codes for CASSAFSGLSSYNEQFF.

This clone was recorded a few times. The rearrangement joins TRBV5-4 to TRBJ2-5; TRBD1 matches at 7 bases. J lost 5 bases, V lost 3 bases, and 13 bases had no gene match. CDR1 SGHNT and CDR2 YYREEE come from the germline V gene (reference sequence). The CDR3 runs to 16 residues. The CDR3 is CASSYDIQGLVETQYF. The CDR3 nucleotides read TGTGCCAGCAGCTATGATATACAGGGGCTCGTGGAGACCCAGTACTTC.

This clone was counted between two and nine times. In DNA form, the CDR3 reads TGTGCCAGCAGTGAGGAGCTCAGCGGTGAAAAACTGTTTTTT. It codes for CASSEELSGEKLFF. The chain recombines TRBV6-1 with TRBJ1-4; D unclear. This CDR3 contains 14 residues. With 3 bases removed from V and 7 bases from J, the gap between germline ends came to 12 bases. CDR1 and CDR2 (germline): MNHNS, SASEGT.

V is TRBV5-4 and J is TRBJ1-6, with D possibly matching TRBD1 (6 bases). The germline V gene has CDR1 SGHNT and CDR2 YYREEE (reference sequence). V was pared by 2 bases and J by 6 bases, with 9 bases between. The CDR3 runs to 14 residues. The CDR3 DNA sequence: TGTGCCAGCAGCTTAGTGGACAGTAATTCACCCCTCCACTTT. It codes for CASSLVDSNSPLHF. Combining the CDR3 with reference TRBV5-4 and TRBJ1-6 gives the whole variable domain ETGVTQSPTHLIKTRGQQVTLRCSSQSGHNTVSWYQQALGQGPQFIFQYYREEENGRGNFPPRFSGLQFPNYSSELNVNALELDDSALYLCASSLVDSNSPLHFGNGTRLTVT.

This chain connects TRBV4-3 to TRBJ2-7, with a possible D match to TRBD2 (5 bases). This CDR3 contains 16 residues. V lost 1 base to trimming and J lost 0 bases, with 13 bases between them. The germline V gene encodes CDR1 LGHNA and CDR2 YSLEER. Here the CDR3 DNA reads TGCGCCAGCAGCCAAGTAGGTCCTGGGAGCTCCTACGAGCAGTACTTC. Translating gives CASSQVGPGSSYEQYF.

The chain joins TRBV11-3 to TRBJ2-2; D gene ambiguous. Germline assignment: CDR1 SGHNT and CDR2 YENEEA. The CDR3 length is 12 residues. V was trimmed by 1 base and J by 8 bases, leaving 5 bases between them. CDR3 in DNA: TGTGCCAGCAGCTTAGGGCAGGGGGAGCTGTTTTTT. Its translation is CASSLGQGELFF.

CDR3: CASGLGQGLQETQYF. CDR3 bases: TGTGCTAGTGGTCTGGGGCAGGGCCTACAAGAGACCCAGTACTTC. The chain employs TRBV12-5 and TRBJ2-5; a possible D gene is TRBD1 (5 bases). The CDR3 length is 15 residues. V lost 5 bases, J lost 2 bases, and 15 bases lay in between. Germline CDR1 is LGHNT and CDR2 is FRNRAP.

This chain's CDR3 is CASSLDPRQTYEQYF. The CDR3 DNA reads as TGTGCCAGCAGCTTAGACCCCCGACAAACCTACGAGCAGTACTTC. The gene calls are TRBV5-4 and TRBJ2-7; D is unresolved. V was clipped by 2 bases and J by 2 bases, with 14 bases between them. This CDR3 is built from 15 residues. From germline, CDR1 is SGHNT and CDR2 YYREEE (reference sequence).